Listed below are T cell receptor beta chains from one sample, sequenced in a study of CD8 T cells in ankylosing spondylitis. TCRdb re-derived calls from the 5' RACE reads in MiXCR, one entry per CDR3 protein. The sample lists a few hundred thousand distinct CDR3 sequences, 20% to 25% seen once, with 16% in the top ten. The sample was blood, either unsorted or a sorted T cell fraction (not recorded which). These receptors all stem from a male donor with ankylosing spondylitis. Each CDR3 is given with its conserved first and last residue. D genes are given only for firm matches. Where a row states a size, it is once, few, many or the class of an expanded clone; other rows omit it.

j_call clone_size v_call d_call cdr3_aa cdr3_nt
TRBJ1-4 NA TRBV12-3/TRBV12-4 NA CASSPPEGGTEKLFF TGTGCCAGCAGTCCCCCTGAGGGAGGGACGGAAAAACTGTTTTTT
TRBJ2-5 many TRBV12-3/TRBV12-4 NA CASSFVGGQETQYF TGTGCCAGCAGTTTCGTTGGAGGCCAAGAGACCCAGTACTTC
TRBJ2-7 NA TRBV7-6 NA CASSFVPGGNEQYF TGTGCCAGCAGCTTTGTGCCAGGTGGGAACGAGCAGTACTTC
TRBJ2-3 many TRBV5-1 TRBD1 CASSFVQGAADTQYF TGCGCCAGCAGCTTTGTGCAGGGGGCGGCAGATACGCAGTATTTT
TRBJ2-5 once TRBV3-1 NA CASSQLEETQYF TGTGCCAGCAGCCAGCTTGAAGAGACCCAGTACTTC
TRBJ2-3 once TRBV28 NA CASSIHGDLQQQYF TGTGCCAGCAGTATCCACGGGGACTTACAACAGCAGTATTTT
TRBJ1-2 NA TRBV6-5 TRBD1 CASSYYRGAYGYTF TGTGCCAGCAGTTACTACAGGGGAGCTTATGGCTACACCTTC
TRBJ2-2 NA TRBV5-6 TRBD2 CASSFSGLAATGELFF TGTGCCAGCAGCTTTTCCGGACTAGCGGCTACCGGGGAGCTGTTTTTT
TRBJ1-1 few TRBV12-3/TRBV12-4 NA CASSFAQGSEAFF TGTGCCAGCAGTTTCGCGCAGGGAAGTGAAGCTTTCTTT
TRBJ2-5 many TRBV7-2 TRBD1 CASSYKGVGGETQYF TGTGCCAGCAGCTACAAGGGGGTAGGGGGCGAGACCCAGTACTTC
TRBJ2-7 NA TRBV27 TRBD2 CATRPRTSGFYEQYF TGTGCCACCAGACCCCGGACTAGCGGCTTCTACGAGCAGTACTTC
TRBJ2-1 many TRBV6-1 TRBD2 CASSPLAGAAYNEQFF TGTGCCAGCAGTCCCCTGGCGGGAGCGGCCTACAATGAGCAGTTCTTC
TRBJ2-7 once TRBV7-6 NA CASSTLPYEQYF TGTGCCAGCAGCACCCTCCCCTACGAGCAGTACTTC
TRBJ2-1 few TRBV20-1 TRBD2 CSARVRLADRSSYNEQFF TGCAGTGCTAGAGTCCGGCTAGCGGATAGAAGCTCCTACAATGAGCAGTTCTTC
TRBJ1-4 few TRBV29-1 NA CSVEGSGQPEKLFF TGCAGCGTTGAAGGATCTGGTCAGCCTGAAAAACTGTTTTTT
TRBJ2-1 NA TRBV6-5 TRBD2 CASSYSSGRRSYNEQFF TGTGCCAGCAGTTACTCGAGCGGGAGGCGTTCCTACAATGAGCAGTTCTTC
TRBJ2-1 few TRBV5-1 NA CASSFGQRDNEQFF TGCGCCAGCAGCTTTGGACAGCGGGACAATGAGCAGTTCTTC
TRBJ2-1 NA TRBV11-2 NA CASSLAIQSNEQFF TGTGCCAGCAGCTTAGCCATCCAAAGCAATGAGCAGTTCTTC
TRBJ2-5 NA TRBV6-1 NA CASREETQYF TGTGCCAGCAGAGAAGAGACCCAGTACTTC
TRBJ1-2 NA TRBV7-9 NA CASSLGSFYGYTF TGTGCCAGCAGCTTAGGGTCGTTCTATGGCTACACCTTC
TRBJ2-1 few TRBV12-3/TRBV12-4 TRBD2 CASSLKREGLLLRQFF TGTGCCAGCAGTCTCAAGCGGGAGGGCCTTCTATTGAGGCAGTTCTTC
TRBJ1-5 few TRBV18 TRBD1 CASSRQGDSNQPQHF TGTGCCAGCTCTCGACAGGGAGATAGCAATCAGCCCCAGCATTTT
TRBJ2-2 NA TRBV7-3 TRBD2 CASSLGLAGAAGELFF TGTGCCAGCAGCCTCGGTCTAGCGGGAGCGGCCGGGGAGCTGTTTTTT
TRBJ1-5 NA TRBV7-9 NA CASSREVFQPQHF TGTGCCAGCAGCCGGGAGGTCTTTCAGCCCCAGCATTTT
TRBJ2-1 few TRBV4-2 NA CASSHEMLGSLEQFF TGTGCCAGCAGCCACGAAATGCTAGGGTCGCTTGAGCAGTTCTTC
TRBJ1-3 few TRBV7-8 NA CASSPLGGSGNTIYF TGTGCCAGCAGCCCCCTGGGAGGGTCTGGAAACACCATATATTTT
TRBJ1-1 few TRBV18 NA CASSPTENTEAFF TGTGCCAGCTCGCCCACGGAGAACACTGAAGCTTTCTTT
TRBJ2-7 few TRBV14 TRBD2 CASSQGLAVRYEQYF TGTGCCAGCAGCCAAGGACTAGCGGTCCGCTACGAGCAGTACTTC
TRBJ2-3 few TRBV5-1 NA CASSPQVGGTDTQYF TGCGCCAGCAGCCCCCAGGTGGGGGGCACAGATACGCAGTATTTT
TRBJ2-1 NA TRBV3-1 TRBD2 CASSHSGRGNEQFF TGTGCCAGCAGCCACAGCGGGAGGGGAAATGAGCAGTTCTTC
TRBJ2-1 few TRBV25-1 NA CASSELKGELGYNEQFF TGTGCCAGCAGTGAACTTAAGGGGGAACTCGGTTACAATGAGCAGTTCTTC
TRBJ1-2 NA TRBV9 NA CASSVVGEANYGYTF TGTGCCAGCAGCGTAGTCGGGGAAGCTAACTATGGCTACACCTTC
TRBJ2-3 NA TRBV5-1 TRBD1 CASSFDRGWDPSTDTQYF TGCGCCAGCAGCTTCGACAGGGGGTGGGACCCTAGCACAGATACGCAGTATTTT